The 20 T cell receptor beta chains in this list originate from one sample, sequenced in a study of chemoradiotherapy in HPV16-positive cancers. Only in-frame clones appear in the TCRdb table, and some are missing; sequencing was by immunoSEQ multiplex PCR. The sample has almost 15,000 clones; 70% to 90% are singletons. The sample consisted of blood, taken from a patient who underwent chemoradiotherapy. The receptors were sampled from a human donor with HPV-associated anogenital cancer.

The chain recombines TRBV11-2 with TRBJ2-1, with no clear D. V was trimmed by 5 bases and J by 2 bases, leaving 1 base between them. CDR1 and CDR2 (germline): SGHAT, FQNNGV. The CDR3 contains 11 residues. In DNA form, the CDR3 reads TGTGCCAGCAGCCCCTACAATGAGCAGTTCTTC. This sequence encodes CASSPYNEQFF.

The chain is built from TRBV15 and TRBJ2-1; TRBD2 might be the D (5 bases). Looked up from germline, CDR1 is LNHNV and CDR2 is YYDKDF (reference sequence). This CDR3 is built from 11 residues. The V end lost 8 bases, the J end lost 7 bases, and 9 bases lay between the germline ends. The CDR3 DNA reads TGTGCCACCGCCGGAGGAAATGAGCAGTTCTTC. It yields the protein CATAGGNEQFF.

This clone occurred once. This chain uses TRBV2 with TRBJ1-3; maybe TRBD1 (5 bases). The germline V gene has CDR1 SNHLY and CDR2 FYNNEI. This CDR3 is built from 14 residues. The V end was cut by 6 bases, the J end by 4 bases, with 13 bases between. CDR3 coding DNA: TGTGCCAGCAGCCCGGGACTCAGGGGAAACACCATATATTTT. Protein product: CASSPGLRGNTIYF.

V is TRBV27 and J is TRBJ2-5; the match to TRBD2 covers 8 bases. Germline lookup yields CDR1 MNHEY and CDR2 SMNVEV (reference sequence). The CDR3 length is 14 residues. The junction had 9 bases not matched to a gene; V was cut back by 5 bases and J by 7 bases. Here the CDR3 reads CASSHGLAGATQYF. CDR3 sequence (DNA): TGTGCCAGCAGTCATGGACTAGCTGGTGCGACCCAGTACTTC.

The V call is TRBV7-8, the J call TRBJ2-7; TRBD2 matches at 11 bases. Germline CDR1 SGHVS, CDR2 FQNEAQ. The V segment lost 1 base and the J segment 3 bases; nucleotides outside the gene matches: 2. The CDR3 runs to 15 residues. The DNA of the CDR3 is TGTGCCAGCAGCTTAGTAGGGACTAGCGGCTACGAGCAGTACTTC. Protein: CASSLVGTSGYEQYF.

The V call is TRBV2, the J call TRBJ2-7; the match to TRBD1 covers 9 bases. Germline loops: CDR1 SNHLY, CDR2 FYNNEI. The ends lost 4 bases at V and 3 bases at J; junction bases unmatched: 1. The CDR3 runs to 13 residues. The chain's CDR3 is CASSGDRVYEQYF. The DNA of the CDR3 is TGTGCCAGCAGTGGGGACAGGGTCTACGAGCAGTACTTC.

The chain couples TRBV5-1 to TRBJ1-2; tentative D call: TRBD1 (6 bases). This CDR3 region has 16 residues. The germline V gene encodes CDR1 SGHRS and CDR2 YFSETQ. Trimming pared 0 bases from V and 1 base from J, leaving 13 bases between. CDR3 amino acids: CASSLGWGADNYGYTF. For the CDR3, the DNA is TGCGCCAGCAGCTTGGGTTGGGGGGCAGATAACTATGGCTACACCTTC.

V and J are TRBV9 and TRBJ2-7; 9 bases are shared with TRBD2. J lost 4 bases, V lost 0 bases, and 5 bases had no gene match. CDR3 length equals 15 residues. Germline V CDR1 and CDR2: SGDLS, YYNGEE. CDR3 amino acids: CASSVDPSGNYEQYF. DNA for the CDR3: TGTGCCAGCAGCGTAGATCCTAGCGGGAATTACGAGCAGTACTTC. Combining the CDR3 with reference TRBV9 and TRBJ2-7 gives the whole variable domain DSGVTQTPKHLITATGQRVTLRCSPRSGDLSVYWYQQSLDQGLQFLIQYYNGEERAKGNILERFSAQQFPDLHSELNLSSLELGDSALYFCASSVDPSGNYEQYFGPGTRLTVT.

The V call is TRBV30, the J call TRBJ2-2; D not certain. This CDR3 contains 14 residues. Germline V gives CDR1 GTSNPN, CDR2 SVGIG (reference sequence). V lost 0 bases and J lost 6, with 11 bases in between. The CDR3 sequence: CAWSVALEPGELFF. CDR3 coding DNA: TGTGCCTGGAGTGTAGCGTTGGAGCCCGGGGAGCTGTTTTTT.

The chain employs TRBV6-1 and TRBJ1-6; 11 bases are shared with TRBD1. From germline, CDR1 is MNHNS and CDR2 SASEGT. J lost 7 bases, V lost 4 bases, and 9 bases had no gene match. The CDR3 has 17 amino acids. The CDR3 region has the DNA TGTGCCAGCAGTGCATTATCCGGGACAGGGGGGAATTCACCCCTCCACTTT. Translation gives CASSALSGTGGNSPLHF.

The chain carries TRBV30 and TRBJ1-1, with D maybe TRBD1 (5 bases). The V and J ends lost 4 bases and 10 bases respectively, with 13 bases between them. Germline CDR1 is GTSNPN and CDR2 is SVGIG (reference sequence). The CDR3 runs 11 residues. CDR3 sequence reads: CAWIRKGTAFF. CDR3 nucleotide sequence: TGTGCCTGGATAAGGAAGGGGACAGCTTTCTTT.

V and J are TRBV7-6 and TRBJ1-1; 8 bases are shared with TRBD1. The CDR3 extends over 16 amino acids. Looked up from germline, CDR1 is SGHVS and CDR2 is FNYEAQ. J gave up 1 base and V 4 bases, and 8 bases lay outside the gene matches. This chain's CDR3 is CASSYTSGTGNTEAFF. DNA for the CDR3: TGTGCCAGCAGCTATACCTCCGGGACAGGGAACACTGAAGCTTTCTTT.

The chain couples TRBV28 to TRBJ1-1, with a possible D match to TRBD1 (5 bases). CDR1 is MDHEN, CDR2 SYDVKM, per germline. V was shortened by 6 bases and J by 4 bases, with 18 bases between the two germline ends. The CDR3 is 15 amino acids. CDR3 nucleotides: TGTGCCAGCAGCGGGGGTTTGAGCGTGTCCACTGAAGCTTTCTTT. Translating it yields CASSGGLSVSTEAFF.

The V and J genes are TRBV4-2 and TRBJ1-3; a possible D gene is TRBD1 (5 bases). The germline V gene has CDR1 LGHNA and CDR2 YNFKEQ. CDR3 size: 15 residues. V was cut by 0 bases and J by 3 bases, with 9 bases left in between. The chain's CDR3 is CASSQDSDSGNTIYF. The CDR3 DNA reads as TGTGCCAGCAGCCAAGATTCCGACAGTGGAAACACCATATATTTT.

The V call is TRBV19, the J call TRBJ1-5; 7 nucleotides match TRBD1. V lost 4 bases to trimming and J lost 6 bases; unmatched junction nucleotides: 9. The germline V gene encodes CDR1 LNHDA and CDR2 SQIVND (reference sequence). The CDR3 has 15 residues. The CDR3: CASSKNRGVGQPQHF. CDR3 nucleotide sequence: TGTGCCAGTAGTAAAAACAGGGGTGTAGGTCAGCCCCAGCATTTT.

The chain combines TRBV2 with TRBJ2-7; tentatively, D is TRBD2 (5 bases). The length of the CDR3 is 14 residues. Trimming took 2 bases from V and 2 from J, leaving 10 bases between them. The germline gives CDR1 SNHLY, CDR2 FYNNEI. The CDR3 region is CASSEHWETYEQYF. In DNA form, the CDR3 reads TGTGCCAGCAGTGAACACTGGGAGACCTACGAGCAGTACTTC.

V usage is TRBV6-1 and J usage is TRBJ2-5; possibly TRBD1 for D (5 bases). The CDR3 totals 14 residues. CDR1 and CDR2 from the germline V gene are MNHNS and SASEGT. V was trimmed by 3 bases and J by 4 bases, leaving 12 bases between them. The CDR3 protein is CASSEQGKGETQYF. The DNA for the CDR3 is TGTGCCAGCAGTGAGCAGGGAAAGGGAGAGACCCAGTACTTC.

This clone was detected only a few times. V is TRBV5-1 and J is TRBJ2-1, with 14 bases identical to TRBD2. The CDR3 sequence is 17 residues long. Germline-derived CDR1 and CDR2 are SGHRS and YFSETQ. V shed 4 bases and J 3 bases; nucleotides not matched to a gene: 6. CDR3 region: CASSTGTSGSFYNEQFF. The CDR3 coding sequence is TGCGCCAGCAGCACCGGGACTAGCGGGAGCTTCTACAATGAGCAGTTCTTC.

The CDR3 here is CASRRHEQFF. The CDR3 DNA reads as TGTGCCAGCAGGAGGCATGAGCAGTTCTTC. This sequence joins TRBV28 and TRBJ2-1; D uncertain. CDR1 and CDR2 from the germline V gene are MDHEN and SYDVKM. The V gene lost 6 bases and the J gene lost 8 bases, with 5 bases spanning the gap. The CDR3 loop spans 10 amino acids.

The chain couples TRBV6-6 to TRBJ1-5, with a weak D call TRBD1 (5 bases). Germline CDR1 reads MNHNY; CDR2 reads SVGAGI (reference sequence). The CDR3 consists of 15 residues. V was shortened by 0 bases and J by 6 bases, with 12 bases between the two germline ends. CDR3 amino acids: CASSYSRGGGQPQHF. The CDR3 bases are TGTGCCAGCAGTTACTCCCGGGGGGGTGGTCAGCCCCAGCATTTT.